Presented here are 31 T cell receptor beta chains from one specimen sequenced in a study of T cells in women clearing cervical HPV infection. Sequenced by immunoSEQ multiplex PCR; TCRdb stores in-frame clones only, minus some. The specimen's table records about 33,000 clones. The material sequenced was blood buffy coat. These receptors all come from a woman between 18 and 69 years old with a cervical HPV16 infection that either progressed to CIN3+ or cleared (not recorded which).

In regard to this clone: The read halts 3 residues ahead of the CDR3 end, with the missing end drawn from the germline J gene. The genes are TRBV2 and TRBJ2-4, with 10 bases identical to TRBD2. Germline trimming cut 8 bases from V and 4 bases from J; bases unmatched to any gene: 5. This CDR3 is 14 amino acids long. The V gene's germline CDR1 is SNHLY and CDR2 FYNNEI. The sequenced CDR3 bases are TGTGCCAGCGGATGGACTAGCGGAAAAAACATT. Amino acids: CASGWTSGKNI. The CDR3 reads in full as CASGWTSGKNIQYF.

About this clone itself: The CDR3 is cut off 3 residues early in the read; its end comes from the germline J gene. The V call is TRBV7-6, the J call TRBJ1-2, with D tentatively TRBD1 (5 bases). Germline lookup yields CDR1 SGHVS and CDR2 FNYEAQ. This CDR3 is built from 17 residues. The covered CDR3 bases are TGTGCCAGCAGCTTAGGTCTGGATAGCGGGCCGACAGATACC. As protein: CASSLGLDSGPTDT. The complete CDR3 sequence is CASSLGLDSGPTDTYTF. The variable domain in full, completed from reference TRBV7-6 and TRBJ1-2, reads GAGVSQSPRYKVTKRGQDVALRCDPISGHVSLYWYRQALGQGPEFLTYFNYEAQQDKSGLPNDRFSAERPEGSISTLTIQRTEQRDSAMYRCASSLGLDSGPTDTYTFGSGTRLTVV.

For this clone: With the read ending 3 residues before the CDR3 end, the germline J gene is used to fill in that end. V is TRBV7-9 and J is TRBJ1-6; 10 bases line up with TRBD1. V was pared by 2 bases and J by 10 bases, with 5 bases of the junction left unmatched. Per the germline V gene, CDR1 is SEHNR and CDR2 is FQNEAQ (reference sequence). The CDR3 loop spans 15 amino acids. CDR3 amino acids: CASSLTDRGWSPLHF. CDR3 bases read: TGTGCCAGCAGCTTAACGGACAGGGGGTGGTCACCC.

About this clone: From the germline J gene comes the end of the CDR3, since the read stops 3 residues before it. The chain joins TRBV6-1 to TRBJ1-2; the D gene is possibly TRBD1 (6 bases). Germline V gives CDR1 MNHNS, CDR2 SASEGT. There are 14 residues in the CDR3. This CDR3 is CASSDGTHTYDYTF. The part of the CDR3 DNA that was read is TGTGCCAGCAGTGATGGGACACATACCTACGAC.

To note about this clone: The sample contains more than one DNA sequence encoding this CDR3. CDR3 protein: CSVDSGRNTIYF. The DNA read from the CDR3 is TGCAGCGTTGACAGCGGAAGAAACACC. The chain joins TRBV29-1 to TRBJ1-3; D not certain. The read ends 3 residues shy of where the CDR3 ends; the end is completed using the germline J gene. CDR3 length equals 12 residues. The germline gives CDR1 SQVTM, CDR2 ANQGSEA. V was clipped by 3 bases and J by 5 bases, with 8 bases between them.

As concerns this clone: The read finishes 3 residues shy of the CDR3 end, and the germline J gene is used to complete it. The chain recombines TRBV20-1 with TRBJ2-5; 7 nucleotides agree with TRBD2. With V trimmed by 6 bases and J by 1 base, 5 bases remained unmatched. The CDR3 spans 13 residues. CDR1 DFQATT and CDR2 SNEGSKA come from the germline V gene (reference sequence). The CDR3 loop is CSARAGFQETQYF. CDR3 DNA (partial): TGCAGTGCCCGAGCGGGGTTCCAAGAGACC.

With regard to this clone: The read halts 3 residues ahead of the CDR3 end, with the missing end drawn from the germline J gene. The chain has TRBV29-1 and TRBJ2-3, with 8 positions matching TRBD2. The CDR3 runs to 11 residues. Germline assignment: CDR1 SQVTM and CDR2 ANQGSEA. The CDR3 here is CSAPAGGAQYF. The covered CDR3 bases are TGCAGCGCCCCCGCGGGGGGCGCG.

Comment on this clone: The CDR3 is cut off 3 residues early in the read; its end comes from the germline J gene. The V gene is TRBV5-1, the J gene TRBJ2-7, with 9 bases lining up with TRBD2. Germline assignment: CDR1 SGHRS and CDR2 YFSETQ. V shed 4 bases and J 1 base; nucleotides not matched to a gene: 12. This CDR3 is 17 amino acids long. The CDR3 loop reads CASSQPGLAGYSYEQYF. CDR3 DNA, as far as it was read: TGCGCCAGCAGCCAACCGGGGCTAGCGGGGTATTCCTACGAG.

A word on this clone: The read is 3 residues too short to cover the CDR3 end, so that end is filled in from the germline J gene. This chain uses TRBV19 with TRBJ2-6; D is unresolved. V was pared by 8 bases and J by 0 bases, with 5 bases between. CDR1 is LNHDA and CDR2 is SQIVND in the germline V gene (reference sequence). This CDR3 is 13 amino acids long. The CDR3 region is CASRFSGANVLTF. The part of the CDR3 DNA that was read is TGTGCCAGTCGTTTCTCTGGGGCCAACGTC.

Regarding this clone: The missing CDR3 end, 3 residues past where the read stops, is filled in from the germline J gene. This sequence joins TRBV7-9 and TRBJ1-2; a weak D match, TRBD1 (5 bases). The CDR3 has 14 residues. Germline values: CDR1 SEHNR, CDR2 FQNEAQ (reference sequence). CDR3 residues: CATLGTSATDTYTF. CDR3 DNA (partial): TGTGCCACCCTCGGGACTAGCGCCACAGATACC.

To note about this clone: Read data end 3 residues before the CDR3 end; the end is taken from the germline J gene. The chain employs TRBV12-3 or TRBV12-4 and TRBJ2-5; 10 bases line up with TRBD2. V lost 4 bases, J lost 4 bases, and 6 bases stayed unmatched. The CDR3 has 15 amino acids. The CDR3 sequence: CASSSQAGGTETQYF. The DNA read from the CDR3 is TGTGCCAGCAGTTCGCAAGCGGGAGGGACAGAGACC.

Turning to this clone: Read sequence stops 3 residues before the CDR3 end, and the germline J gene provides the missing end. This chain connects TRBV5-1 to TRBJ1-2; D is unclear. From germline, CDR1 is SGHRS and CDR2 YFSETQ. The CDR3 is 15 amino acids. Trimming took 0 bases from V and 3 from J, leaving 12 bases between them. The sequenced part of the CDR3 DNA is TGCGCCAGCAGCTTGGCCGGGTCCGGCGACTATGGC. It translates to CASSLAGSGDYG. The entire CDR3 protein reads CASSLAGSGDYGYTF.

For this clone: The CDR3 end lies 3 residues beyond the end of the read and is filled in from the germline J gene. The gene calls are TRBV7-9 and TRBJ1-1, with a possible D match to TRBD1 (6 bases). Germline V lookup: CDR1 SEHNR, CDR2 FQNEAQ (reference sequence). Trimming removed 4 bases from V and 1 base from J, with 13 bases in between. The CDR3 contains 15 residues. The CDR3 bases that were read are TGTGCCAGCAGCTCCGTGGACAGCCCGAACACTGAA. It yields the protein CASSSVDSPNTE. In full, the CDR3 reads CASSSVDSPNTEAFF. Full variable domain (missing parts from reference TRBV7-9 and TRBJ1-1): DTGVSQNPRHKITKRGQNVTFRCDPISEHNRLYWYRQTLGQGPEFLTYFQNEAQLEKSRLLSDRFSAERPKGSFSTLEIQRTEQGDSAMYLCASSSVDSPNTEAFFGQGTRLTVV.

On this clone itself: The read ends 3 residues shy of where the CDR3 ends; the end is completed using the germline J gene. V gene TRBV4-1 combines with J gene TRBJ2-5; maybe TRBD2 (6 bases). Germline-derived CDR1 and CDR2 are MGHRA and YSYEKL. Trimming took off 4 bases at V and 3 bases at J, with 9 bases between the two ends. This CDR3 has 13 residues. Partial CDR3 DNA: TGCGCCAGCAGCCCTGGAGGGGAAGAGACC. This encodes CASSPGGEET. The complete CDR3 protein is CASSPGGEETQYF.

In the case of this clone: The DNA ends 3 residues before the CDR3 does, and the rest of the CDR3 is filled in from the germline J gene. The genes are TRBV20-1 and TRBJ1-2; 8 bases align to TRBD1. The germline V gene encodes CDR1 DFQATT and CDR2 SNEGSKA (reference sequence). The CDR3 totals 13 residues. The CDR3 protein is CSASKGQGVGYTF. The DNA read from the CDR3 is TGCAGTGCTTCCAAAGGACAGGGTGTCGGC.

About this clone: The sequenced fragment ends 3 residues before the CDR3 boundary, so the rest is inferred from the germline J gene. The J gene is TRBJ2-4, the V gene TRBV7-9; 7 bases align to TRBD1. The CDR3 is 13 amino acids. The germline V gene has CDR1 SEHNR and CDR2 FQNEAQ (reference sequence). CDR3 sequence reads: CASSLEGAYGQYF. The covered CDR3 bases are TGTGCCAGCAGCTTAGAGGGGGCCTATGGT.

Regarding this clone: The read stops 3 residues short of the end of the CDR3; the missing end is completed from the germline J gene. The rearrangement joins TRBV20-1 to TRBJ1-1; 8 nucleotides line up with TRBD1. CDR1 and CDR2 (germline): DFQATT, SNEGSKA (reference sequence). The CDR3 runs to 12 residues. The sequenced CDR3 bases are TGCAGTGCTACACCTTCAGACAGGGGA. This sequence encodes CSATPSDRG. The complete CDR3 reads CSATPSDRGAFF.

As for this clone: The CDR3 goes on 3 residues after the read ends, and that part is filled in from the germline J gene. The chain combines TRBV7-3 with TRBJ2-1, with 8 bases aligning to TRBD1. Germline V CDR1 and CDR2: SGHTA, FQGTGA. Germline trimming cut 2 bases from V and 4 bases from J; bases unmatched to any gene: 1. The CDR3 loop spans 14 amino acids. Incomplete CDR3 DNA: TGTGCCAGCAGCTTAGGGACAGGATACAATGAG. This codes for CASSLGTGYNE. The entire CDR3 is CASSLGTGYNEQFF.

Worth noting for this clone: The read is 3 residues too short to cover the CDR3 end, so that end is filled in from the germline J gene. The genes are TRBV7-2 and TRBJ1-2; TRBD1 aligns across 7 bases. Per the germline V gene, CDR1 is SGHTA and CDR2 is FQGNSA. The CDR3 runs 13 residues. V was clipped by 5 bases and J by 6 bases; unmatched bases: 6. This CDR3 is CASSPAGGDGYTF. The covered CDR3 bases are TGTGCCAGCAGCCCAGCAGGGGGAGATGGC.

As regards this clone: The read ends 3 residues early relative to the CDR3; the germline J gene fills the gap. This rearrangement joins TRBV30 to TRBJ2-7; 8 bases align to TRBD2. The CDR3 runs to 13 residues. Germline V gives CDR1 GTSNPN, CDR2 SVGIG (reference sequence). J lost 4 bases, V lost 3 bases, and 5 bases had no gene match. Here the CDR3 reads CAWSLPGGYEQYF. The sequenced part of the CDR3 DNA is TGTGCCTGGAGCTTACCGGGGGGGTACGAG.

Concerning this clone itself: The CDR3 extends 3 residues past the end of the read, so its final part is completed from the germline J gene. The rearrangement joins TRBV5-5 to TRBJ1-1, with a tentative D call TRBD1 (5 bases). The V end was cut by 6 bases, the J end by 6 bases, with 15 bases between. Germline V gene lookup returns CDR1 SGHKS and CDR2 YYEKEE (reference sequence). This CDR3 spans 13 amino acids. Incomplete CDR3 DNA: TGTGCCAGCACAGGCGGGGGGAGGGCTGAA. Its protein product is CASTGGGRAE. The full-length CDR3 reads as CASTGGGRAEAFF.

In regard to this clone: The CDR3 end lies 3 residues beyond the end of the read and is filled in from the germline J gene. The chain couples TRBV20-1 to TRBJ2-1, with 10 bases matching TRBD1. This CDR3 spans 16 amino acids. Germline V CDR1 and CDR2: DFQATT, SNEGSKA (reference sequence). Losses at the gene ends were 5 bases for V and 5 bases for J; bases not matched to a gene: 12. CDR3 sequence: CSAAIFGGQGNNEQFF. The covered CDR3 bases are TGCAGTGCTGCCATTTTTGGGGGACAGGGGAACAATGAG.

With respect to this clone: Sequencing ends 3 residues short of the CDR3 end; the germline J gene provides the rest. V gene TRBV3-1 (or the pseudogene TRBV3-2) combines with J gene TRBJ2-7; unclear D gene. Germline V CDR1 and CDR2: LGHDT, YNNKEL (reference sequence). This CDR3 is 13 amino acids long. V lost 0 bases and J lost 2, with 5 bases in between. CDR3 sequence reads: CASSQEAPYEQYF. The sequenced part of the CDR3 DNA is TGTGCCAGCAGCCAAGAGGCACCCTACGAG.

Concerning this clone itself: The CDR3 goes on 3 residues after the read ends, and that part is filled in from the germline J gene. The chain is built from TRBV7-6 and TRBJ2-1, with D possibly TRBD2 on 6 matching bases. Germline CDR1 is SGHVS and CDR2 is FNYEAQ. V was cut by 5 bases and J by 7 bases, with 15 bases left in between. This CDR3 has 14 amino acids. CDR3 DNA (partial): TGTGCCAGCAGCCCTCATAACGGGGGAAATGAG. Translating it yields CASSPHNGGNE. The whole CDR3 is CASSPHNGGNEQFF.

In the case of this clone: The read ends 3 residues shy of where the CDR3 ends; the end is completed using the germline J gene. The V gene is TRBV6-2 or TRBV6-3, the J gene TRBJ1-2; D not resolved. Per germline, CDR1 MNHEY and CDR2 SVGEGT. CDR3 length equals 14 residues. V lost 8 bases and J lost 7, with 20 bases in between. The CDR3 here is CASLPAGEGGGYTF. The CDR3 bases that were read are TGTGCCAGCCTCCCCGCGGGTGAGGGAGGTGGC.

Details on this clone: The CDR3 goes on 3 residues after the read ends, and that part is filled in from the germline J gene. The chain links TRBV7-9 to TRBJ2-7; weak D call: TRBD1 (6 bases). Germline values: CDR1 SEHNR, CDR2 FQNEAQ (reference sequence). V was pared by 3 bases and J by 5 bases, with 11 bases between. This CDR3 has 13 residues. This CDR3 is CASSFRGPDEQYF. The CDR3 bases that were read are TGTGCCAGCAGCTTCAGGGGACCCGACGAG. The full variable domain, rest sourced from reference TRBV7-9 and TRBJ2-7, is DTGVSQNPRHKITKRGQNVTFRCDPISEHNRLYWYRQTLGQGPEFLTYFQNEAQLEKSRLLSDRFSAERPKGSFSTLEIQRTEQGDSAMYLCASSFRGPDEQYFGPGTRLTVT.

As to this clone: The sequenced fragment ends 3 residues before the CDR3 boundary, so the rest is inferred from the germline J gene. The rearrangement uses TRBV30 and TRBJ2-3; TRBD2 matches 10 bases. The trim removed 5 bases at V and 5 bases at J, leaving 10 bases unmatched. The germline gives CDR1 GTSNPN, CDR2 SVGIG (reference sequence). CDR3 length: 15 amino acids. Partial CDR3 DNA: TGTGCCTGGGACCTCCTAGCGGGAGCGGGAGATACG. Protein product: CAWDLLAGAGDT. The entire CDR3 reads CAWDLLAGAGDTQYF.

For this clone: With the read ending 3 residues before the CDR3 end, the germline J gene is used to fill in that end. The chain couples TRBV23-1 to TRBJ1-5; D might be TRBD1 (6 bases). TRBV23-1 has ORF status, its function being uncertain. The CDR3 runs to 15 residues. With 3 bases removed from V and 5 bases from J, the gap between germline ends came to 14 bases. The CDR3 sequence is CASSHQGSTHQPQHF. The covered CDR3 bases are TGCGCCAGCAGTCACCAGGGGTCGACCCATCAGCCC.

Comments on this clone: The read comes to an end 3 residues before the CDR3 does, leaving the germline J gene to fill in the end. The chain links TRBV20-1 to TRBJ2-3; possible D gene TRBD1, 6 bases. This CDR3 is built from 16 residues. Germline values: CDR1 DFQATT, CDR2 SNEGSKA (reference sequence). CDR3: CSAVTKGQKVGETQYF. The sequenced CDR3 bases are TGCAGTGCCGTTACTAAGGGACAAAAAGTAGGGGAGACG.

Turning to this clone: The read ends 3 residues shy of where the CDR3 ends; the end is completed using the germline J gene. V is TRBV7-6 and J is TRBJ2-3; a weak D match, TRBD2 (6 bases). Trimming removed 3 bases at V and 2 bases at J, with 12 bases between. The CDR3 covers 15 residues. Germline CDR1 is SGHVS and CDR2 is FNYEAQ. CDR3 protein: CASSFSGRDTDTQYF. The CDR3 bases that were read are TGTGCCAGCAGCTTTAGCGGCCGGGACACAGATACG.

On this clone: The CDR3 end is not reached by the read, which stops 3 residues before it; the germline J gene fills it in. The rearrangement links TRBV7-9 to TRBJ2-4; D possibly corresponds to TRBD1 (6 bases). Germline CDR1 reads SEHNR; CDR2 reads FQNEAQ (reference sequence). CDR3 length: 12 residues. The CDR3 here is CASSYRAAGQYF. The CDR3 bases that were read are TGTGCCAGCAGCTACAGGGCGGCTGGT.